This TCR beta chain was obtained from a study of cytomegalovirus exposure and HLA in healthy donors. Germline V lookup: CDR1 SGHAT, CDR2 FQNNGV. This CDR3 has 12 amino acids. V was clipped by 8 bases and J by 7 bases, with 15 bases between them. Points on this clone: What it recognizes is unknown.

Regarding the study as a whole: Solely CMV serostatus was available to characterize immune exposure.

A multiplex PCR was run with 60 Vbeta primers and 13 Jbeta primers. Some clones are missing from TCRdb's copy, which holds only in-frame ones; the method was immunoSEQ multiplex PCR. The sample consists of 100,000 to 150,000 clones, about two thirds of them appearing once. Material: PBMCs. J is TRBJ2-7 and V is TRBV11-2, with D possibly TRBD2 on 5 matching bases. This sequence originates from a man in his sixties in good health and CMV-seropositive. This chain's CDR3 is CASRRGPSEQYF. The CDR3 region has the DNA TGTGCCAGCCGAAGAGGGCCGTCGGAGCAGTACTTC.